One and the same sample provided the 27 T cell receptor beta chains below, sequenced in a study of blood T cell repertoires in COVID-19. Only in-frame clones appear in the TCRdb table, and some are missing; sequencing was by immunoSEQ multiplex PCR. The table lists about 170,000 clones, roughly 91% of them singletons, with approximately 2% in the top ten. The sample comprised peripheral blood. The receptors were gathered from a man aged 45-65 years who had recovered from COVID-19.

V is TRBV29-1 and J is TRBJ1-2, with 8 bases matching TRBD1. J was trimmed by 4 bases and V by 6 bases; bases with no gene match: 7. This CDR3 is 13 amino acids long. The germline gives CDR1 SQVTM, CDR2 ANQGSEA. Here the CDR3 reads CSVSDRGAYGYTF. CDR3 DNA sequence: TGCAGCGTCTCAGACAGGGGTGCCTATGGCTACACCTTC. Using reference TRBV29-1 and TRBJ1-2 for the parts outside the CDR3, the full variable domain is SAVISQKPSRDICQRGTSLTIQCQVDSQVTMMFWYRQQPGQSLTLIATANQGSEATYESGFVIDKFPISRPNLTFSTLTVSNMSPEDSSIYLCSVSDRGAYGYTFGSGTRLTVV.

In this sample, this clone turned up once. This chain connects TRBV4-3 to TRBJ2-5; 7 bases map to TRBD1. V was clipped by 0 bases and J by 5 bases; unmatched bases: 6. In germline, CDR1 is LGHNA, CDR2 YSLEER. This CDR3 spans 15 amino acids. CDR3 sequence: CASSQDKGTVETQYF. The CDR3 DNA follows: TGCGCCAGCAGCCAAGATAAGGGGACAGTGGAGACCCAGTACTTC.

This clone was counted only a few times. The chain couples TRBV12-5 to TRBJ2-2, with D uncertain. This CDR3 has 16 amino acids. Between the trimmed V and J ends, which lost 6 bases and 2 bases, there was a span of 16 bases. Germline CDR1 and CDR2: LGHNT and FRNRAP. DNA of the CDR3: TGTGCTAGTGGCCCGAGGCCCCACAATAACACCGGGGAGCTGTTTTTT. It codes for CASGPRPHNNTGELFF.

The sample holds one count of this clone. This chain uses TRBV7-2 with TRBJ2-5; D remains unclear. V lost 5 bases, J lost 0 bases, and 10 bases lay in between. CDR1 is SGHTA, CDR2 FQGNSA, per germline. This CDR3 has 14 amino acids. This chain's CDR3 is CASSLSVYQETQYF. Written as DNA, the CDR3 is TGTGCCAGCAGCCTATCGGTGTACCAAGAGACCCAGTACTTC.

The V call is TRBV18, the J call TRBJ1-1; D is perhaps TRBD1 (5 bases). With 0 bases removed from V and 1 base from J, the gap between germline ends came to 12 bases. The CDR3 totals 16 residues. Looked up from germline, CDR1 is KGHSH and CDR2 is LQKENI. This CDR3 is CASSPPHGRENTEAFF. DNA for the CDR3: TGTGCCAGCTCACCACCGCATGGCAGGGAGAACACTGAAGCTTTCTTT.

This clone showed up just once. The rearrangement uses TRBV6-5 and TRBJ2-1; D not certain. The CDR3 runs 11 residues. Per the germline V gene, CDR1 is MNHEY and CDR2 is SVGAGI. V was pared by 6 bases and J by 9 bases, with 9 bases between. The CDR3 nucleotides read TGTGCCAGCAGGTCACAGCTTGAGCAGTTCTTC. Translation gives CASRSQLEQFF.

This clone was picked up a small number of times. The V gene is TRBV19, the J gene TRBJ1-2; 8 nucleotides align to TRBD1. Germline assignment: CDR1 LNHDA and CDR2 SQIVND (reference sequence). The CDR3 sequence is 14 residues long. Trimming took 2 bases from V and 9 from J; bases not matched to a gene: 8. The CDR3 is CASSIQQGAGSYTF. For the CDR3, the DNA is TGTGCCAGTAGTATACAGCAGGGGGCTGGTAGCTACACCTTC.

This chain links TRBV7-6 with TRBJ2-7, with 7 bases that match TRBD1. The CDR3 loop spans 15 amino acids. Germline CDR1 and CDR2: SGHVS and FNYEAQ. After removal of 1 base from V and 2 bases from J, the junction contained 5 bases not matched to a gene. The CDR3: CASSLGETGPYEQYF. Here the CDR3 DNA reads TGTGCCAGCAGCTTAGGAGAGACAGGGCCCTACGAGCAGTACTTC.

The chain combines TRBV2 with TRBJ1-4; 8 bases match TRBD1. V shed 6 bases and J 10 bases; nucleotides not matched to a gene: 7. CDR1 is SNHLY, CDR2 FYNNEI, per germline. CDR3 size: 13 residues. Written as DNA, the CDR3 is TGTGCCAGCAGCGACCTCGGACAGGGAAAACTGTTTTTT. This translates into CASSDLGQGKLFF.

J is TRBJ2-7 and V is TRBV28; tentatively, D is TRBD2 (6 bases). Looked up from germline, CDR1 is MDHEN and CDR2 is SYDVKM. Trimming cost V 7 bases and J 0 bases, with 13 bases left between them. CDR3 length equals 14 residues. The chain's CDR3 is CASNAGTASYEQYF. The CDR3 DNA sequence: TGTGCCAGCAACGCCGGGACTGCCTCCTACGAGCAGTACTTC.

The chain has TRBV9 and TRBJ2-1; 10 nucleotides line up with TRBD1. The CDR3 has 17 amino acids. V lost 2 bases, J lost 1 base, and 6 bases stayed unmatched. Germline-derived CDR1 and CDR2 are SGDLS and YYNGEE. The chain's CDR3 is CASSVGQGSLSYNEQFF. CDR3 bases: TGTGCCAGCAGCGTGGGACAGGGGTCTTTATCCTACAATGAGCAGTTCTTC.

The chain couples TRBV2 to TRBJ2-1; tentative D call: TRBD2 (6 bases). Trimming shortened V by 6 bases and J by 2 bases, and 11 bases separated the two germline ends. The CDR3 is 14 residues long. Per the germline V gene, CDR1 is SNHLY and CDR2 is FYNNEI. In nucleotides, the CDR3 is TGTGCCAGCAGCAGGACTATAGCCTACAATGAGCAGTTCTTC. Translated: CASSRTIAYNEQFF.

This chain joins TRBV7-2 and TRBJ2-1, with D possibly matching TRBD1 (9 bases). Germline CDR1 reads SGHTA; CDR2 reads FQGNSA. The V end lost 8 bases, the J end lost 7 bases, and 27 bases lay between the germline ends. The CDR3 consists of 17 residues. The CDR3 bases are TGTGCCAGCGTTACAGGGGGCCTGGCGGGAGGACGGAATGAGCAGTTCTTC. It translates to CASVTGGLAGGRNEQFF.

This sequence joins TRBV12-3 or TRBV12-4 and TRBJ1-4; D is unclear. V gave up 4 bases and J gave up 11 bases, with 8 bases separating them. The CDR3 spans 11 residues. Here the CDR3 reads CASSYRGKLFF. CDR3 nucleotide sequence: TGTGCCAGCAGTTACCGAGGGAAACTGTTTTTT.

The V gene is TRBV11-2, the J gene TRBJ1-2; D gene unclear. The V end was cut by 5 bases, the J end by 0 bases, with 22 bases between. This CDR3 comprises 18 residues. In germline, CDR1 is SGHAT, CDR2 FQNNGV. The CDR3 DNA is TGTGCCAGCAGCCCCGAGGGTCTCACTCCTAACTCTAACTATGGCTACACCTTC. Its protein is CASSPEGLTPNSNYGYTF. Combining the CDR3 with reference TRBV11-2 and TRBJ1-2 gives the whole variable domain EAGVAQSPRYKIIEKRQSVAFWCNPISGHATLYWYQQILGQGPKLLIQFQNNGVVDDSQLPKDRFSAERLKGVDSTLKIQPAKLEDSAVYLCASSPEGLTPNSNYGYTFGSGTRLTVV.

This rearrangement joins TRBV30 to TRBJ1-2; the D gene is possibly TRBD1 (5 bases). In germline, CDR1 is GTSNPN, CDR2 SVGIG (reference sequence). The V end was cut by 2 bases, the J end by 6 bases, with 7 bases between. This CDR3 is 11 amino acids long. CDR3 residues: CAWSPGNGYTF. CDR3 sequence (DNA): TGTGCCTGGAGTCCAGGGAATGGCTACACCTTC.

V is TRBV5-1 and J is TRBJ1-4, with a tentative D call TRBD1 (6 bases). Germline CDR1 reads SGHRS; CDR2 reads YFSETQ. With 0 bases removed from V and 8 bases from J, the gap between germline ends came to 14 bases. The CDR3 is made up of 15 amino acids. CDR3 DNA: TGCGCCAGCAGCTTGGCGGGACAACATCAAGAAAAACTGTTTTTT. It translates to CASSLAGQHQEKLFF.

This clone was detected only a few times. This chain links TRBV6-2 or TRBV6-3 with TRBJ1-1; no clear D. Trimming shortened V by 2 bases and J by 4 bases, and 5 bases separated the two germline ends. The CDR3 consists of 12 residues. CDR1 is MNHEY and CDR2 is SVGEGT in the germline V gene. CDR3 protein: CASSYGITEAFF. The CDR3 coding sequence is TGTGCCAGCAGTTACGGCATCACTGAAGCTTTCTTT.

CDR3 residues: CASSLAGDTGELFF. CDR3 nucleotide sequence: TGCGCCAGCAGCCTAGCGGGAGACACCGGGGAGCTGTTTTTT. J is TRBJ2-2 and V is TRBV5-1, with TRBD2 matching 10 bases. Germline lookup yields CDR1 SGHRS and CDR2 YFSETQ. V lost 4 bases and J lost 3; bases outside the gene matches: 0. CDR3 size: 14 residues. Using reference TRBV5-1 and TRBJ2-2 for the parts outside the CDR3, the full variable domain is KAGVTQTPRYLIKTRGQQVTLSCSPISGHRSVSWYQQTPGQGLQFLFEYFSETQRNKGNFPGRFSGRQFSNSRSEMNVSTLELGDSALYLCASSLAGDTGELFFGEGSRLTVL.

V usage is TRBV5-1 and J usage is TRBJ2-3; D may be TRBD1 (5 bases). CDR3 length: 14 residues. V was cut by 2 bases and J by 1 base, with 8 bases left in between. Germline CDR1 and CDR2: SGHRS and YFSETQ. CDR3 loop: CASSLPTGTDTQYF. CDR3 nucleotides: TGCGCCAGCAGCTTACCGACAGGCACAGATACGCAGTATTTT.

V usage is TRBV28 and J usage is TRBJ2-7; a weak D match, TRBD1 (6 bases). CDR1 is MDHEN, CDR2 SYDVKM, per germline. This CDR3 region has 14 residues. The germline V and J ends were trimmed by 3 bases and 2 bases, with 11 bases remaining between them. The CDR3 DNA reads TGTGCCAGCAGTTTGAGGGGGATTACCTACGAGCAGTACTTC. Translating it yields CASSLRGITYEQYF.

The V and J genes are TRBV2 and TRBJ2-3; 12 bases match TRBD2. Germline CDR1 and CDR2: SNHLY and FYNNEI. The CDR3 extends over 17 amino acids. V dropped 2 bases and J dropped 1; count of bases not matched to a gene: 4. The CDR3 coding sequence is TGTGCCAGCAGTGAATCAAGACTAGCGGGAGGCACAGATACGCAGTATTTT. This encodes CASSESRLAGGTDTQYF.

V and J are TRBV5-6 and TRBJ2-3, with 7 positions matching TRBD1. This CDR3 comprises 16 residues. The V gene's germline CDR1 is SGHDT and CDR2 YYEEEE. After removal of 3 bases from V and 0 bases from J, the junction contained 7 bases not matched to a gene. CDR3 nucleotide sequence: TGTGCCAGCAGCTGGCAGGGGGTTTATAGCACAGATACGCAGTATTTT. Translated, it gives CASSWQGVYSTDTQYF.

CDR3 residues: CASSERGQGNRYTF. CDR3 DNA sequence: TGTGCCAGCAGTGAAAGGGGACAGGGGAATCGCTACACCTTC. The chain has TRBV2 and TRBJ1-2; 10 bases are a match to TRBD1. CDR3 length: 14 amino acids. CDR1 SNHLY and CDR2 FYNNEI come from the germline V gene. The trim removed 2 bases at V and 9 bases at J, leaving 6 bases unmatched.

This sequence joins TRBV6-4 and TRBJ2-3; perhaps TRBD2 as D (6 bases). The CDR3 length is 14 residues. V was shortened by 1 base and J by 3 bases, with 8 bases between the two germline ends. Germline CDR1 is MRHNA and CDR2 is SNTAGT. CDR3 sequence (DNA): TGTGCCAGCAGTGACTTTGCGGGGACAGATACGCAGTATTTT. Translated, it gives CASSDFAGTDTQYF.

This clone came up once. The chain links TRBV7-6 to TRBJ1-5; D is unclear. The CDR3 is 12 amino acids. Between the trimmed V and J ends, which lost 4 bases and 4 bases, there was a span of 5 bases. Germline values: CDR1 SGHVS, CDR2 FNYEAQ. CDR3: CASSSGNQPQHF. The CDR3 DNA follows: TGTGCCAGCAGCTCGGGGAATCAGCCCCAGCATTTT.

The gene calls are TRBV2 and TRBJ1-2; tentatively, D is TRBD1 (5 bases). V lost 3 bases, J lost 6 bases, and 8 bases lay in between. The CDR3 has 12 amino acids. In germline, CDR1 is SNHLY, CDR2 FYNNEI. This CDR3 is CASSDRADGYTF. The CDR3 coding sequence is TGTGCCAGCAGTGACAGGGCTGATGGCTACACCTTC. The full variable domain, rest sourced from reference TRBV2 and TRBJ1-2, is EPEVTQTPSHQVTQMGQEVILRCVPISNHLYFYWYRQILGQKVEFLVSFYNNEISEKSEIFDDQFSVERPDGSNFTLKIRSTKLEDSAMYFCASSDRADGYTFGSGTRLTVV.